This T cell receptor beta chain derives from a study of graft-versus-host responses after intestinal transplantation. Study results and limitations: Within allografts, high graft-versus-host to host-versus-graft clonal ratios were seen among patients with graft-donor T cell macrochimerism.

Only in-frame clones appear in the TCRdb table, and some are missing; sequencing was by immunoSEQ multiplex PCR. The sample has about 96,000 clones, roughly 90% seen once; the top ten hold about 0.28%. Concerning this clone: Its antigen is undetermined.

Per germline, CDR1 LNHDA and CDR2 SQIVND (reference sequence). V was cut by 2 bases and J by 4 bases, with 21 bases left in between. The CDR3 spans 18 residues. The TCR was taken from a human donor who received an intestinal transplant. The input for sequencing was unstimulated CD4+ T cells sorted from spleen or lymph node cells, taken before intestinal transplant. The chain links TRBV19 to TRBJ1-3, with a weak D call TRBD1 (6 bases). CDR3 sequence reads: CASSIPRRAQGSGNTIYF. The CDR3 DNA reads TGTGCCAGTAGTATACCAAGGCGTGCACAGGGATCCGGAAACACCATATATTTT. The variable domain in full, completed from reference TRBV19 and TRBJ1-3, reads DGGITQSPKYLFRKEGQNVTLSCEQNLNHDAMYWYRQDPGQGLRLIYYSQIVNDFQKGDIAEGYSVSREKKESFPLTVTSAQKNPTAFYLCASSIPRRAQGSGNTIYFGEGSWLTVV.